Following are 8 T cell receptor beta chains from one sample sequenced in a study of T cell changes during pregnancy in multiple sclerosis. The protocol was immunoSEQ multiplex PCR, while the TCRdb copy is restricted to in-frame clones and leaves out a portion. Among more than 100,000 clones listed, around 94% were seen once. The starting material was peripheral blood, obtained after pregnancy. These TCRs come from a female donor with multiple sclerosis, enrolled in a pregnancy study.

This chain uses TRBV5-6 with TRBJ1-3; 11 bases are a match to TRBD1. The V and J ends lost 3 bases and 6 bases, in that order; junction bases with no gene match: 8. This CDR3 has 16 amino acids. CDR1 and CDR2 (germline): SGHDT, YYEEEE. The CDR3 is CASSWRGGQGANTIYF. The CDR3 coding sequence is TGTGCCAGCAGCTGGAGGGGAGGACAGGGGGCAAACACCATATATTTT.

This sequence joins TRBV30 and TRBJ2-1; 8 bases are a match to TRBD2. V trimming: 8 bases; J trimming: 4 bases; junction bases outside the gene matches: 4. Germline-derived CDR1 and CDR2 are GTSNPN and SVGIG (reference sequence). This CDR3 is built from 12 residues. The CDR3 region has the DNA TGTGCCCACGGCGGGAGGTACAATGAGCAGTTCTTC. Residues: CAHGGRYNEQFF.

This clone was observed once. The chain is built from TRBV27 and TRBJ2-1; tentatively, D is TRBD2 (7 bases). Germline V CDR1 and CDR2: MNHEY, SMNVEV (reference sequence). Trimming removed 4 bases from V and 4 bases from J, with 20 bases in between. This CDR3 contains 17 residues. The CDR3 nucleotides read TGTGCCAGCAGTTCCAGGGGAAGAACTAGCGCATACAATGAGCAGTTCTTC. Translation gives CASSSRGRTSAYNEQFF.

CDR3 DNA sequence: TGCGCCAGCAGCCTCAGGGGGACTACTAATGAAAAACTGTTTTTT. Translated, it gives CASSLRGTTNEKLFF. The chain joins TRBV5-1 to TRBJ1-4, with 7 positions matching TRBD1. The germline gives CDR1 SGHRS, CDR2 YFSETQ. Trimming removed 4 bases from V and 2 bases from J; junction bases left unmatched: 5. The CDR3 runs to 15 residues.

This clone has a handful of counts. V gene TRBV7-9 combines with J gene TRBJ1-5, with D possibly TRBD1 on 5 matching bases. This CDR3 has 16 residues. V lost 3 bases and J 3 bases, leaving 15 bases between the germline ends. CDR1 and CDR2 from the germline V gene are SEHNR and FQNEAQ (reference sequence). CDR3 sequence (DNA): TGTGCCAGCAGCTTGTCTGCAGGGCGGGACAATCAGCCCCAGCATTTT. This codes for CASSLSAGRDNQPQHF. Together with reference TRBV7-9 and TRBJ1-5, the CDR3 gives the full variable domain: DTGVSQNPRHKITKRGQNVTFRCDPISEHNRLYWYRQTLGQGPEFLTYFQNEAQLEKSRLLSDRFSAERPKGSFSTLEIQRTEQGDSAMYLCASSLSAGRDNQPQHFGDGTRLSIL.

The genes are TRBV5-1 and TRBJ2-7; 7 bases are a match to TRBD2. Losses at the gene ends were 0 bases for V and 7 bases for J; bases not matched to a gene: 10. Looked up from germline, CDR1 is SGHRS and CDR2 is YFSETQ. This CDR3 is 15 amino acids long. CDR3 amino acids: CASSLAAGRTGEQYF. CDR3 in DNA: TGCGCCAGCAGCTTGGCAGCGGGAAGGACGGGAGAGCAGTACTTC.

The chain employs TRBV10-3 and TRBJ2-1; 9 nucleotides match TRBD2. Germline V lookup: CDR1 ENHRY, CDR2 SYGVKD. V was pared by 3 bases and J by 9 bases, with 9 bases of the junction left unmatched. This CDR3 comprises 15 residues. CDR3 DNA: TGTGCCATCAGTGATTCGGGACTAGCTCATGGTGAGCAGTTCTTC. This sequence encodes CAISDSGLAHGEQFF.

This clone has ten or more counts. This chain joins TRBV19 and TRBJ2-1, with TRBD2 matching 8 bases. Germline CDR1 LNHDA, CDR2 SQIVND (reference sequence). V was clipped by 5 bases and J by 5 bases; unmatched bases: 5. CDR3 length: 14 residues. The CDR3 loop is CASSFRREDNEQFF. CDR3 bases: TGTGCCAGTAGTTTTAGGCGGGAGGACAATGAGCAGTTCTTC. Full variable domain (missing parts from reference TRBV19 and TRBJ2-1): DGGITQSPKYLFRKEGQNVTLSCEQNLNHDAMYWYRQDPGQGLRLIYYSQIVNDFQKGDIAEGYSVSREKKESFPLTVTSAQKNPTAFYLCASSFRREDNEQFFGPGTRLTVL.